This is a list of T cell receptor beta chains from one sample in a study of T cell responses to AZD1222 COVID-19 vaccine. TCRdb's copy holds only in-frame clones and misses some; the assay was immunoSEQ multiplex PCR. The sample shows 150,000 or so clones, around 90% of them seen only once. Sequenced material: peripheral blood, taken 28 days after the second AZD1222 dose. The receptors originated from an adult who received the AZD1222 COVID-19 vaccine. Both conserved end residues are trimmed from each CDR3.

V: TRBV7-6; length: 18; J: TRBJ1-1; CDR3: ASSLGAGGVEGSGNTEAF
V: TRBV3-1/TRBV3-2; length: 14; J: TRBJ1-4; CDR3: ASSNFRQAANEKLF
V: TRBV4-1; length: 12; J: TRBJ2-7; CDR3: ASSQPNSPYEQY
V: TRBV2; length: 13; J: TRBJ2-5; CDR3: ASSELWNTQETQY
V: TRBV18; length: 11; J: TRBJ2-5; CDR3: ASSPEWAETQY
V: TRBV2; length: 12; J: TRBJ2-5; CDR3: ASSEVRASETQY
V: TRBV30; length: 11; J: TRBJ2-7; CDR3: AWSQDRGNEQY
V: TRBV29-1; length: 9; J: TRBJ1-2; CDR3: SGGTGDGYT
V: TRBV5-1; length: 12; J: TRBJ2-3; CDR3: ASSLEGSTDTQY
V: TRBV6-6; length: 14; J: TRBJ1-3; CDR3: ASSREAGTQGNTIY
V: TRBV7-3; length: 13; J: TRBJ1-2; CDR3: ASSQTGTGAYGYT
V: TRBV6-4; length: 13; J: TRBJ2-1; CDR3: ASSAAQGMYNEQF
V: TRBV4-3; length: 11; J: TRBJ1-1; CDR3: ASSRDRGSAAF
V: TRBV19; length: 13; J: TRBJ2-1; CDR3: ASRRSSGDYNEQF
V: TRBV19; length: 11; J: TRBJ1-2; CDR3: ASSMEFANGYT
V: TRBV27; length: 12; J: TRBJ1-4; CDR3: ASFQGNGEVKLF
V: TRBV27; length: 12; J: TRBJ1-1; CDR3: ASSFRDRDTEAF
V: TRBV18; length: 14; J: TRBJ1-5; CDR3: ASSPTGGRGNQPQH
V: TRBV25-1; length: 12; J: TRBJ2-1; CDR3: ASGGTGSYNEQF
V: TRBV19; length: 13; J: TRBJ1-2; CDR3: ASSNPGGVPYGYT
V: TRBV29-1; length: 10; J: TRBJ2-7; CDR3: SVGQGSYEQY
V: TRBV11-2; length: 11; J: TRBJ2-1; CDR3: ASSPAPYNEQF
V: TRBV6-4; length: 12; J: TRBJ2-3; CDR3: ATRPSGGADTQY
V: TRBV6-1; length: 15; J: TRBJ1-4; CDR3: ASSDPGTGVANEKLF
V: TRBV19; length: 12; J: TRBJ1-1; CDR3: ASSNWGGNTEAF
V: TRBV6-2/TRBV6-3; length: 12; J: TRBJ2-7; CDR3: ASSYSIRRYEQY
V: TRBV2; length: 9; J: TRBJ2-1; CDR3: AIGPYNEQF
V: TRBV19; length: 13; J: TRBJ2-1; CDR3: ASSISRDLFNEQF
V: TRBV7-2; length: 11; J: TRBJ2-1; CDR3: ASSLGREGEQF
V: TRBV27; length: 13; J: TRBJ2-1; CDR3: ASSSLDRVYNEQF
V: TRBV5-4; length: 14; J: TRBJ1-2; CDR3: ASSLGQNRDRRAYT
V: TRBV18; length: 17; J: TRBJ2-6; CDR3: ASSPQTGPALSGANVLT
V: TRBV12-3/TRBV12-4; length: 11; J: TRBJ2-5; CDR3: ASSLAGTGTQY
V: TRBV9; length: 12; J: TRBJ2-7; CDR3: ASSEFDRASEQY
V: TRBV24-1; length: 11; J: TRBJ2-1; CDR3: ATRSTGDNEQF
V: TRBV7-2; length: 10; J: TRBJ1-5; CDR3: ASSLANQPQH
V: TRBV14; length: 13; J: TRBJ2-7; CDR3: ASSVRASLHNEQY